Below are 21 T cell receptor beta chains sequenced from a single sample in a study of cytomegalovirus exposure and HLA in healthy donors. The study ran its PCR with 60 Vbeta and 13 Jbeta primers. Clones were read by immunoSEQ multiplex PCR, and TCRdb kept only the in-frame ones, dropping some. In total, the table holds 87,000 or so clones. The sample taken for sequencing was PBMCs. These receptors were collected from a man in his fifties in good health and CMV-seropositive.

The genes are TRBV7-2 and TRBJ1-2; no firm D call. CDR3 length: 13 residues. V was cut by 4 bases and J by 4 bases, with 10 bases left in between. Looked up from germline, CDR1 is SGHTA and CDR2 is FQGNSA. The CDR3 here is CASSSTEGYGYTF. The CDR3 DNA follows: TGTGCCAGCAGCTCGACGGAGGGCTATGGCTACACCTTC.

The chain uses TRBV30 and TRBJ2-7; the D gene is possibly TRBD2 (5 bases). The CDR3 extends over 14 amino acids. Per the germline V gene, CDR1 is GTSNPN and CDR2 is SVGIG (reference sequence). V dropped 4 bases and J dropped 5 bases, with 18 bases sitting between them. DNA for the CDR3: TGTGCCTGGATCAGCAAAGGGAGTATCAACGAGCAGTACTTC. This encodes CAWISKGSINEQYF.

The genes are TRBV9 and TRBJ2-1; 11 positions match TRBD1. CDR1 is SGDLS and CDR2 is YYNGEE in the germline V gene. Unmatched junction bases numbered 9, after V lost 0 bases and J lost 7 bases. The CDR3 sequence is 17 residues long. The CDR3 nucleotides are TGTGCCAGCAGCGTAGCGGGGGGGGGACAGGGGGGTAATGAGCAGTTCTTC. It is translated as CASSVAGGGQGGNEQFF.

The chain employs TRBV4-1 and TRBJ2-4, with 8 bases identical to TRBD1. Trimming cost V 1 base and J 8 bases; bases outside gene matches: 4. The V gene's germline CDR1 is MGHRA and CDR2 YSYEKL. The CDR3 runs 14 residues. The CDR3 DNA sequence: TGCGCCAGCAGCCAAGGGACAGGGTTTGACATTCAGTACTTC. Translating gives CASSQGTGFDIQYF.

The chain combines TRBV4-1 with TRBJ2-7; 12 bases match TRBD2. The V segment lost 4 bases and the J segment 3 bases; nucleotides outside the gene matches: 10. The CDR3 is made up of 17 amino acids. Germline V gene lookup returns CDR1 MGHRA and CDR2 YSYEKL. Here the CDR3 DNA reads TGCGCCAGCAGCCCCTTTTTCCAGACTAGCGGGAGCTACGAGCAGTACTTC. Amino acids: CASSPFFQTSGSYEQYF.

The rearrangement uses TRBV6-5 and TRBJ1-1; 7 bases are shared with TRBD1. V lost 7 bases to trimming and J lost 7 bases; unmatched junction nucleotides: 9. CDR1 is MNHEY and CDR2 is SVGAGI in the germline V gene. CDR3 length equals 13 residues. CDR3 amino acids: CASNSAQGNEAFF. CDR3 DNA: TGTGCCAGCAACAGCGCACAGGGGAATGAAGCTTTCTTT.

CDR3 sequence (DNA): TGTGCCAGCAGCGTCGGGCTAGCGGCACGTGCGCAGTATTTT. It is translated as CASSVGLAARAQYF. V gene TRBV9 combines with J gene TRBJ2-3, with TRBD2 matching 7 bases. In germline, CDR1 is SGDLS, CDR2 YYNGEE. This CDR3 spans 14 amino acids. Trimming cost V 2 bases and J 10 bases; bases outside gene matches: 10.

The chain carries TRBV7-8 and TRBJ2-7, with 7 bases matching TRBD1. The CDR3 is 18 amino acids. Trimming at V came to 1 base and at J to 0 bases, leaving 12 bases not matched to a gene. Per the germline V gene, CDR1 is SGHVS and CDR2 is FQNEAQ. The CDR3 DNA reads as TGTGCCAGCAGCTTAGTGCCGGTACGGACAGGAGACTCCTACGAGCAGTACGTC. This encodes CASSLVPVRTGDSYEQYV.

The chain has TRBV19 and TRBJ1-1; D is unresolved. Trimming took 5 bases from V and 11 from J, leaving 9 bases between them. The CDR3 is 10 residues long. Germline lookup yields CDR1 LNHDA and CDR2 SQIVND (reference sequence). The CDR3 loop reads CASSAVRAFF. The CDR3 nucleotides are TGTGCCAGTAGTGCCGTGCGGGCTTTCTTT. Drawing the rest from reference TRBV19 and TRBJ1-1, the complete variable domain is DGGITQSPKYLFRKEGQNVTLSCEQNLNHDAMYWYRQDPGQGLRLIYYSQIVNDFQKGDIAEGYSVSREKKESFPLTVTSAQKNPTAFYLCASSAVRAFFGQGTRLTVV.

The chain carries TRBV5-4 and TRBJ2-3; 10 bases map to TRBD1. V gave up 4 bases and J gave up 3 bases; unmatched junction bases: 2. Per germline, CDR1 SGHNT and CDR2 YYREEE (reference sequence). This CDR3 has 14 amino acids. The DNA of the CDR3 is TGTGCCAGCAGCCGACAGGGGGCAACAGATACGCAGTATTTT. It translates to CASSRQGATDTQYF.

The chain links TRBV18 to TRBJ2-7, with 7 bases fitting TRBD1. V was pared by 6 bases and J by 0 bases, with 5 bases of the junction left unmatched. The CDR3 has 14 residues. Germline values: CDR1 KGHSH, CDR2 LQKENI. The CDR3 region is CASSRQGISYEQYF. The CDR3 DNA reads TGTGCCAGCTCGCGACAGGGAATCTCCTACGAGCAGTACTTC.

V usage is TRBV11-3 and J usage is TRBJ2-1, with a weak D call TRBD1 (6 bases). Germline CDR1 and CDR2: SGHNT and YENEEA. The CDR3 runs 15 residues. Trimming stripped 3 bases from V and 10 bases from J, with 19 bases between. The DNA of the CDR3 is TGTGCCAGCAGCTTGGGGGAATGGACCCAGGGGGAGCAGTTCTTC. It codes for CASSLGEWTQGEQFF. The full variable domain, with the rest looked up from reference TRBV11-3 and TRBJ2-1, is EAGVVQSPRYKIIEKKQPVAFWCNPISGHNTLYWYLQNLGQGPELLIRYENEEAVDDSQLPKDRFSAERLKGVDSTLKIQPAELGDSAVYLCASSLGEWTQGEQFFGPGTRLTVL.

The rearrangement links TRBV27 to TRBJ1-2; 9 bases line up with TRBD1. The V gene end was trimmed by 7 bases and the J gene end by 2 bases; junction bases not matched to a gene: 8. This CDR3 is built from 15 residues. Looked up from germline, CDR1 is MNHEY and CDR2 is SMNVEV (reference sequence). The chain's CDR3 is CASKPRQGVNYGYTF. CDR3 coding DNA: TGTGCCAGCAAACCCCGACAGGGGGTAAACTATGGCTACACCTTC.

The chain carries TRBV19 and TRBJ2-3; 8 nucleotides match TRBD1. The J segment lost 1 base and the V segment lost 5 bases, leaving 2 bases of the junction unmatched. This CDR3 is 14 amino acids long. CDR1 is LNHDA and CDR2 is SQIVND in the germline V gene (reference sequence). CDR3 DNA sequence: TGTGCCAGTAGTGACAGGGGCCGCACAGATACGCAGTATTTT. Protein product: CASSDRGRTDTQYF.

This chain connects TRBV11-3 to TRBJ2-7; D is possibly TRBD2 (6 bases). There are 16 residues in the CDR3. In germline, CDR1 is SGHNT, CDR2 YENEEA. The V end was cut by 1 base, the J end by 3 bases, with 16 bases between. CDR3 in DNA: TGTGCCAGCAGCTTAGTGGCGGGGAGATTTAGCTACGAGCAGTACTTC. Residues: CASSLVAGRFSYEQYF.

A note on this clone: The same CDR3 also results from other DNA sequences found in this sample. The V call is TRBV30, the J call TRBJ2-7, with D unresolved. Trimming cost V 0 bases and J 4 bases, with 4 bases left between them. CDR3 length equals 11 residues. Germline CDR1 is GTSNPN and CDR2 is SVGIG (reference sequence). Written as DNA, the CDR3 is TGTGCCTGGAGTGTCAGGTACGAGCAGTACTTC. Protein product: CAWSVRYEQYF.

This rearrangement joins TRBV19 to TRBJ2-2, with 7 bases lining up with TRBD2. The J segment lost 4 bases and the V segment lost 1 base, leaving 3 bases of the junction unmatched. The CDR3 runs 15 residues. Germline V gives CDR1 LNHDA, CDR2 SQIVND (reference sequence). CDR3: CASSIAGGGTGELFF. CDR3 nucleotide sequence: TGTGCCAGTAGTATAGCAGGCGGGGGCACCGGGGAGCTGTTTTTT. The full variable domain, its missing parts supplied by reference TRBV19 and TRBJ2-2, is DGGITQSPKYLFRKEGQNVTLSCEQNLNHDAMYWYRQDPGQGLRLIYYSQIVNDFQKGDIAEGYSVSREKKESFPLTVTSAQKNPTAFYLCASSIAGGGTGELFFGEGSRLTVL.

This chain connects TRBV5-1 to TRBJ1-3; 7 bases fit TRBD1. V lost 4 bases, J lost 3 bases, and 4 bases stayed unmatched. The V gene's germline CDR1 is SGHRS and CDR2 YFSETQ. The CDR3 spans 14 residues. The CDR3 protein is CASSQGQSGNTIYF. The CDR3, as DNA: TGCGCCAGCAGCCAGGGACAGAGTGGAAACACCATATATTTT.

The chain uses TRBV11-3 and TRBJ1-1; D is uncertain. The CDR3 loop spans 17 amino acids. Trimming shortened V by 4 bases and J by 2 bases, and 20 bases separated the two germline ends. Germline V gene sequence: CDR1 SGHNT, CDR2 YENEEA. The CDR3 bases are TGTGCCAGCAGCTCGGGTCTTAGTTCTTGGTATAACACTGAAGCTTTCTTT. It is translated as CASSSGLSSWYNTEAFF.

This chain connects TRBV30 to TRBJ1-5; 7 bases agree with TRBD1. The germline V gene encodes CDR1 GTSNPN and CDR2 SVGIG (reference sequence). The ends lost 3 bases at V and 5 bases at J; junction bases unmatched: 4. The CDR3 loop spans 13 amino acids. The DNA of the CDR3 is TGTGCCTGGAGCGTGGGGACAGATCAGCCCCAGCATTTT. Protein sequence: CAWSVGTDQPQHF.

The CDR3 DNA reads as TGTGCCTCCAGATTAGAAGGAGGCCAGCCCAGTCTAAATCAGCCCCAGCATTTT. This codes for CASRLEGGQPSLNQPQHF. The chain employs TRBV7-7 and TRBJ1-5, with unresolved D. Trimming cost V 11 bases and J 4 bases, with 30 bases left between them. CDR1 is SSHAT, CDR2 FNYEAQ, per germline (reference sequence). This CDR3 has 18 residues.